The TCR beta chain under discussion was sequenced for a study of T cell repertoires in cytomegalovirus infection. There are 14 residues in the CDR3. V shed 2 bases and J shed 4 bases, with 9 bases lying between them. Germline CDR1 SGHTA, CDR2 FQGNSA. TCRdb reprocessed the reads with MiXCR, giving one entry per CDR3 protein. The table has some 700,000 distinct CDR3 sequences, around a third seen once; the top ten hold around a sixth. In this sample, this clonotype turned up many times. What it binds is unknown. The source of this sequence is a human donor in good health (CMV status not recorded). Some clones in this sample may be carry-over from other donors' samples. This chain connects TRBV7-2 to TRBJ1-5; unclear D gene. The source was cultured PBMCs, collected from culture after CMV antigen stimulation. The chain's CDR3 is CASSLWGGNQPQHF. The CDR3 DNA sequence: TGTGCCAGCAGCTTATGGGGAGGGAATCAGCCCCAGCATTTT.